This passage covers 13 T cell receptor beta chains from one sample sequenced in a study of cytotoxic CD8 clonotypes in ibrutinib-treated CLL. Libraries were prepared by immunoSEQ multiplex PCR; TCRdb keeps only in-frame clonotypes and omits some of them. The table shows 300,000 or so clones, with roughly 71% occurring only once. The input for sequencing was PBMCs, taken after 36 months of ibrutinib treatment. The receptor source for this set is a human donor with chronic lymphocytic leukemia.

This chain connects TRBV5-1 to TRBJ2-1; D is possibly TRBD2 (5 bases). The V end was cut by 4 bases, the J end by 6 bases, with 8 bases between. The CDR3 runs to 12 residues. Germline V gene lookup returns CDR1 SGHRS and CDR2 YFSETQ. CDR3 sequence (DNA): TGCGCCAGCAGCATCGGACTCAATGAGCAGTTCTTC. This translates into CASSIGLNEQFF.

This chain uses TRBV18 with TRBJ2-7; 7 nucleotides agree with TRBD1. The CDR3 contains 14 residues. V shed 5 bases, J shed 6 bases, and the junction held 10 bases outside the gene matches. The germline V gene encodes CDR1 KGHSH and CDR2 LQKENI. This chain's CDR3 is CASSDRDRGGEQYF. Written as DNA, the CDR3 is TGTGCCAGCTCAGACAGGGACCGTGGTGGCGAGCAGTACTTC.

This clone was counted only a few times. V usage is TRBV18 and J usage is TRBJ2-7, with 9 bases fitting TRBD1. Looked up from germline, CDR1 is KGHSH and CDR2 is LQKENI. Unmatched junction bases numbered 10, after V lost 4 bases and J lost 6 bases. The CDR3 totals 15 residues. Here the CDR3 reads CASSLSGTGRGEQYF. The CDR3 DNA follows: TGTGCCAGCTCACTATCCGGGACAGGGAGAGGCGAGCAGTACTTC.

The rearrangement joins TRBV7-8 to TRBJ1-4, with TRBD1 as a possible D gene (5 bases). V was cut by 1 base and J by 8 bases, with 14 bases left in between. The germline gives CDR1 SGHVS, CDR2 FQNEAQ. The CDR3 loop spans 15 amino acids. The CDR3 spells CASSLVWRRGEKLFF. Written as DNA, the CDR3 is TGTGCCAGCAGCTTAGTTTGGCGGCGGGGGGAAAAACTGTTTTTT.

As concerns this clone: This specimen includes other DNA sequences encoding the same CDR3. The V and J genes are TRBV19 and TRBJ2-2, with D perhaps TRBD1 (6 bases). Germline assignment: CDR1 LNHDA and CDR2 SQIVND (reference sequence). The germline V and J ends were trimmed by 6 bases and 1 base, with 9 bases remaining between them. This CDR3 has 14 residues. The CDR3 sequence is CASRRTVNTGELFF. In DNA form, the CDR3 reads TGTGCCAGTAGACGGACAGTGAACACCGGGGAGCTGTTTTTT.

This chain uses TRBV6-4 with TRBJ2-7; 12 bases are shared with TRBD2. This CDR3 is built from 13 residues. Germline values: CDR1 MRHNA, CDR2 SNTAGT. With 5 bases clipped from V and 5 bases from J, the junction kept 1 base outside the gene matches. CDR3: CASSRLAGDEQYF. Here the CDR3 DNA reads TGTGCCAGCAGTAGACTAGCGGGAGACGAGCAGTACTTC.

The rearrangement joins TRBV25-1 to TRBJ1-3; D is possibly TRBD1 (6 bases). Trimming removed 5 bases at V and 0 bases at J, with 14 bases between. Germline V lookup: CDR1 MGHDK, CDR2 SYGVNS. The CDR3 is made up of 16 amino acids. The CDR3, as DNA: TGTGCCAGCAGTAAGGGACATTCGAGCTCTGGAAACACCATATATTTT. The encoded protein is CASSKGHSSSGNTIYF.

The chain is built from TRBV9 and TRBJ2-2, with 10 bases lining up with TRBD1. With 2 bases clipped from V and 3 bases from J, the junction kept 10 bases outside the gene matches. CDR3 length: 18 residues. Germline V gives CDR1 SGDLS, CDR2 YYNGEE. Here the CDR3 DNA reads TGTGCCAGCAGCGTCCTCCCGGCCGGGACAGGGGACACCGGGGAGCTGTTTTTT. Its translation is CASSVLPAGTGDTGELFF.

The chain carries TRBV4-1 and TRBJ1-1; D remains ambiguous. The germline CDR1 and CDR2 sequences are MGHRA and YSYEKL. Trimming took 0 bases from V and 6 from J, leaving 14 bases between them. The CDR3 has 15 amino acids. The CDR3 coding sequence is TGCGCCAGCAGCCAAGAGTGGACGCGGGCGGCTGAAGCTTTCTTT. This codes for CASSQEWTRAAEAFF.

The chain carries TRBV29-1 and TRBJ2-5; D call uncertain. The ends were cut back, 4 bases at V and 5 bases at J, with 11 bases in the middle. This CDR3 contains 12 residues. Per germline, CDR1 SQVTM and CDR2 ANQGSEA. The CDR3 nucleotides read TGCAGCGTTGGAGGAGTTTGGGAGACCCAGTACTTC. Its protein product is CSVGGVWETQYF.

This clone was picked up one time. The chain couples TRBV4-3 to TRBJ2-5, with 7 bases fitting TRBD2. The CDR3 runs 16 residues. Looked up from germline, CDR1 is LGHNA and CDR2 is YSLEER. The J segment lost 5 bases and the V segment lost 4 bases, leaving 13 bases of the junction unmatched. The CDR3 reads CASSRQRLAIRETQYF. The CDR3 region has the DNA TGCGCCAGCAGCCGCCAAAGACTAGCTATCCGGGAGACCCAGTACTTC.

The table lists this clone with a few counts. The chain has TRBV4-1 and TRBJ1-5, with D possibly being TRBD1 (5 bases). Trimming removed 0 bases from V and 9 bases from J, with 12 bases in between. Germline V gene lookup returns CDR1 MGHRA and CDR2 YSYEKL. CDR3 size: 14 residues. CDR3 in DNA: TGCGCCAGCAGCCAAGACTCCAGGGTATGGCCCCAGCATTTT. Encoded protein: CASSQDSRVWPQHF.

V usage is TRBV7-3 and J usage is TRBJ2-1; possibly TRBD2 for D (6 bases). The germline CDR1 and CDR2 sequences are SGHTA and FQGTGA. V dropped 5 bases and J dropped 7 bases, with 12 bases sitting between them. This CDR3 contains 13 residues. The CDR3 DNA reads as TGTGCCAGCAGCCCCCTGGAGGGGAATGAGCAGTTCTTC. Amino acids: CASSPLEGNEQFF.